Listed below are T cell receptor beta chains from one sample, sequenced in a study of blood T cells in healthy people across ages. TCRdb recomputed calls from the 5' RACE reads with MiXCR, one row per CDR3 protein. The table shows 2 million or so distinct CDR3 sequences, with roughly 49% occurring only once. Source material: blood. Receptor source: a woman in her thirties or forties in good health. The CDR3 runs from the conserved cysteine through the conserved F or W. A D gene is named only where the DNA matches it firmly. Clone size is given for some rows only: seen once, a few or many times, or a class if the clone is expanded.

v_call	j_call	d_call	clone_size	cdr3_nt	cdr3_aa
TRBV4-3	TRBJ2-1	-	-	TGCGCCAGCAGCCAAGACCGGAGACCTATCAGTGAGCAGTTCTTC	CASSQDRRPISEQFF
TRBV20-1	TRBJ2-1	-	-	TGCAGTGCTAGTCTCTCCATACCCGGGACCCAGCAGTTCTTC	CSASLSIPGTQQFF
TRBV20-1	TRBJ1-6	TRBD1	-	TGCAGTGCCGGACAGGGTTTGGTCAATTCACCCCTCCACTTT	CSAGQGLVNSPLHF
TRBV20-1	TRBJ2-3	-	-	TGCAGTGCTAGGGGGAAGGCAGATACGCAGTATTTT	CSARGKADTQYF
TRBV29-1	TRBJ2-1	-	-	TGCAGCGTTGCCTCGGGGACGGACTACAATGAGCAGTTCTTC	CSVASGTDYNEQFF
TRBV11-2	TRBJ2-1	TRBD2	-	TGTGCCAGCAGCTCCCTAGCGGGGGTCTTCAATGAGCAGTTCTTC	CASSSLAGVFNEQFF
TRBV6-5	TRBJ2-1	-	-	TGTGCCAGCAGTTCCCCGGGACTCCCCCCGGGACAGAATGAGCAGTTCTTC	CASSSPGLPPGQNEQFF
TRBV6-2/TRBV6-3	TRBJ1-1	TRBD1	-	TGTGCCAGCAGCCGACAGGGGGGAGCCACTGAAGCTTTCTTT	CASSRQGGATEAFF
TRBV2	TRBJ2-1	-	many	TGTGCCAGCAGCCGGCCCGGGCCTAGCATAGGACTTTACAATGAGCAGTTCTTC	CASSRPGPSIGLYNEQFF
TRBV28	TRBJ2-5	TRBD2	-	TGTGCCAGCGTTGGGACTAGCGGGGTCCTGGAGACCCAGTACTTC	CASVGTSGVLETQYF
TRBV12-3/TRBV12-4	TRBJ2-5	TRBD2	-	TGTGCCAGCAGTTTGGGCGGGGGGGCCACGGAGACCCAGTACTTC	CASSLGGGATETQYF
TRBV4-3	TRBJ2-1	TRBD1	-	TGCGCCAGCAGCCAGCGAACAGGGGGCGCGTACAATGAGCAGTTCTTC	CASSQRTGGAYNEQFF
TRBV6-1	TRBJ2-5	-	few	TGTGCCAGCAGTGCCATACTGAACGGGGAGACCCAGTACTTC	CASSAILNGETQYF
TRBV29-1	TRBJ1-2	-	once	TGCAGCGTTGAGGGCAGGGCCTATGGCTACACCTTC	CSVEGRAYGYTF
TRBV28	TRBJ1-4	-	-	TGTGCCAGCAGCTTAAACGGGTTACGAGATGAAAAACTGTTTTTT	CASSLNGLRDEKLFF
TRBV4-2	TRBJ2-7	-	few	TGTGCCAGCAGCCAAGATCGCTCGTCTCACTACGAGCAGTACTTC	CASSQDRSSHYEQYF
TRBV4-3	TRBJ1-2	TRBD1	-	TGCGCCAGCAGCCAGGGCGTGGACAGGGTCAACTATGGCTACACCTTC	CASSQGVDRVNYGYTF
TRBV7-2	TRBJ2-1	-	once	TGTGCCAGCAGCTTAGGCGCCACGGGACTCTTGAATGAGCAGTTCTTC	CASSLGATGLLNEQFF
TRBV7-3	TRBJ2-1	-	-	TGTGCCAGCAGCTTAACAAGGATCCCCGGAAGCAATGAGCAGTTCTTC	CASSLTRIPGSNEQFF
TRBV6-6	TRBJ1-2	-	-	TGTGCCAGCAACTACGGACAGCCCGGAGTTAACTATGGCCACACCTTC	CASNYGQPGVNYGHTF
TRBV20-1	TRBJ2-7	TRBD1	-	TGCAGTGCTCCCCGGACAGGGCGCTACGAGCAGTACTTC	CSAPRTGRYEQYF
TRBV20-1	TRBJ2-3	TRBD2	-	TGCAGTGCTAGCCAACTAGCGGGGCGCGCGCAGTATTTT	CSASQLAGRAQYF
TRBV4-3	TRBJ2-5	TRBD2	-	TGCGCCAGCAGCCCGGGAGGGTACGGAGAGACCCAGTACTTC	CASSPGGYGETQYF
TRBV5-6	TRBJ2-7	-	-	TGTGCCAGCAGCATGGGGGCCGGGGAGCAGTACTTC	CASSMGAGEQYF
TRBV12-3/TRBV12-4	TRBJ1-2	TRBD1	-	TGTGCCAGCAGTTCCTCATCACAGGGGTACTATGGCTACACCTTC	CASSSSSQGYYGYTF
TRBV20-1	TRBJ1-1	-	-	TGCAGTGCTAGAGATCAAGGGGTGGACACTGAAGCTTTCTTT	CSARDQGVDTEAFF
TRBV20-1	TRBJ2-7	TRBD1	-	TGCAGTGCTAGAGATCGGCACAGGGGCGGTTACGAGCAGTACTTC	CSARDRHRGGYEQYF
TRBV20-1	TRBJ2-7	-	-	TGCAGTGCTAGAATACGTGATCTACCCGAGCAGTACTTC	CSARIRDLPEQYF
TRBV3-1	TRBJ1-2	-	-	TGTGCCAGCAGCACTGGACATATTGGCTACACCTTC	CASSTGHIGYTF
TRBV5-1	TRBJ2-3	-	-	TGCGCCAGCAGCTTGTCCCGCGGACAGCACACAGATACGCAGTATTTT	CASSLSRGQHTDTQYF
TRBV20-1	TRBJ1-1	TRBD1	-	TGCAGTGCTAGAGACCTAGACAGGGTGAACACTGAAGCTTTCTTT	CSARDLDRVNTEAFF
TRBV28	TRBJ2-6	-	-	TGTGCCAGCAGTCCACAGGGTGTTGGGGCCAACGTCCTGACTTTC	CASSPQGVGANVLTF
TRBV6-5	TRBJ2-1	TRBD1	-	TGTGCCAGCAGTTACGGGGGGGGGACAGGGGCTAGTGAGCAGTTCTTC	CASSYGGGTGASEQFF
TRBV5-5	TRBJ1-2	-	-	TGTGCCAGCGCCATGGGGGAAATGTATGGCTACACCTTC	CASAMGEMYGYTF
TRBV18	TRBJ1-2	-	-	TGTGCCAGCTCACCTAGTCCGGGGTATGGCTACACCTTC	CASSPSPGYGYTF
TRBV28	TRBJ2-5	TRBD1	-	TGTGCCAGCAGCCCCTGGACAGGGAATAAGCAGTACTTC	CASSPWTGNKQYF